This TCR beta chain is drawn from a study of T-cell memory formation after mild COVID-19. Study-level points and caveats: In pre-infection memory, a portion of responding clones appeared, which suggested that cross-reactive memory joined.

Using its own MiXCR run on the 5' RACE reads, TCRdb lists one record per CDR3 protein. The sample gives hundreds of thousands of distinct CDR3 sequences, around 13% of which show up once; over 20% is in the top ten. The ends were cut back, 1 base at V and 8 bases at J, with 17 bases in the middle. Germline V gives CDR1 SGHTA, CDR2 FQGNSA. The CDR3 is made up of 15 amino acids. About this clonotype itself: The target antigen is unknown.

Sequencing input: PBMCs or a T cell subset sorted from them (not recorded which). This TCR came from a man between 18 and 35 years old who had mild COVID-19 (a few samples of this study predate the infection). Cell type and time point are not known. This rearrangement joins TRBV7-2 to TRBJ1-2; D is possibly TRBD1 (5 bases). CDR3 protein: CASSLEVWQGRGYTF. The CDR3 DNA reads as TGTGCCAGCAGCTTAGAAGTATGGCAGGGACGCGGCTACACCTTC.